The present T cell receptor beta chain was sequenced within a study of blood T cell repertoires in COVID-19. About the research overall: From the United States, Italy and Spain came samples of acute and convalescent COVID-19. From T cells, B-cell-depleted T cells, or PBMCs came the material, which was cDNA or gDNA.

The germline V gene encodes CDR1 SNHLY and CDR2 FYNNEI. This CDR3 comprises 14 residues. Trimming shortened V by 3 bases and J by 4 bases, and 11 bases separated the two germline ends. In the authors' workflow: For nucleated cells, counts were estimated from reference gene primer amplification. Only in-frame clones appear in the TCRdb table, and some are missing; sequencing was by immunoSEQ multiplex PCR. That table is the source of V, J and clone size, and D and trimming were worked out from the DNA. Among about 27,000 clones, approximately 80% were seen once, and the ten largest hold about 25%. Source material: peripheral blood. This sequence originates from an older man with active COVID-19. V is TRBV2 and J is TRBJ2-3; D remains unclear. The CDR3 region has the DNA TGTGCCAGCAGTGAGGCGCAGGTCCCAGATACGCAGTATTTT. This gives the protein CASSEAQVPDTQYF.